Listed below are T cell receptor beta chains from one sample, sequenced in a study of shared clonotypes between healthy human individuals. Assay: immunoSEQ multiplex PCR; the TCRdb copy retains only in-frame clones and omits some. This table holds some 360,000 clones, around 67% found once. The sample was memory CD4+ T cells sorted from blood. The receptors originated from a man aged 25-45 years in good health. Both conserved end residues are part of each CDR3. Each record gives: D gene, J gene, V gene, CDR3 protein. The D gene is left open where the match is weak.

d_call: NA
j_call: TRBJ2-7
v_call: TRBV7-3
cdr3_aa: CASSLGQGNSYEQYF

d_call: TRBD2
j_call: TRBJ2-6
v_call: TRBV5-4
cdr3_aa: CASSPGLGSGRTGANVLTF

d_call: NA
j_call: TRBJ2-7
v_call: TRBV11-3
cdr3_aa: CASSLGYTGSEQYF

d_call: TRBD2
j_call: TRBJ2-3
v_call: TRBV2
cdr3_aa: CASRTGTSGIAGTDTQYF

d_call: TRBD2
j_call: TRBJ2-1
v_call: TRBV6-4
cdr3_aa: CASSVAGGRNEQFF

d_call: TRBD1
j_call: TRBJ2-3
v_call: TRBV18
cdr3_aa: CASSPVGTGTTDTQYF

d_call: NA
j_call: TRBJ2-5
v_call: TRBV7-2
cdr3_aa: CASSSGRAQETQYF

d_call: TRBD2
j_call: TRBJ2-3
v_call: TRBV7-9
cdr3_aa: CASSLWGMRGKRESDTQYF

d_call: TRBD1
j_call: TRBJ1-4
v_call: TRBV10-3
cdr3_aa: CAISEMGQGNEKLFF

d_call: TRBD1
j_call: TRBJ1-5
v_call: TRBV2
cdr3_aa: CASRDGQGPAGNQPQHF

d_call: NA
j_call: TRBJ2-7
v_call: TRBV6-1
cdr3_aa: CASRVTPTEEQYF

d_call: NA
j_call: TRBJ1-3
v_call: TRBV5-5
cdr3_aa: CASSLVGAGSSGNTIYF

d_call: NA
j_call: TRBJ1-1
v_call: TRBV7-2
cdr3_aa: CASSPGTFNTEAFF

d_call: NA
j_call: TRBJ2-1
v_call: TRBV4-1
cdr3_aa: CASSQDYYNEQFF

d_call: NA
j_call: TRBJ1-2
v_call: TRBV7-8
cdr3_aa: CASSLDPGYGYTF

d_call: TRBD1
j_call: TRBJ2-2
v_call: TRBV5-1
cdr3_aa: CASSLGTGGNTGELFF

d_call: NA
j_call: TRBJ2-3
v_call: TRBV5-3
cdr3_aa: CARSPQRASVRRTDTQYF

d_call: TRBD1
j_call: TRBJ2-2
v_call: TRBV18
cdr3_aa: CASSPSTGTGADTGELFF

d_call: NA
j_call: TRBJ2-5
v_call: TRBV29-1
cdr3_aa: CSVDVMVETQYF

d_call: NA
j_call: TRBJ2-5
v_call: TRBV5-1
cdr3_aa: CASSPGEGETQYF

d_call: TRBD1
j_call: TRBJ1-2
v_call: TRBV30
cdr3_aa: CAWSVLQGGNYGYTF

d_call: TRBD2
j_call: TRBJ2-4
v_call: TRBV11-2
cdr3_aa: CASSRAGATQNIQYF

d_call: NA
j_call: TRBJ1-2
v_call: TRBV4-1
cdr3_aa: CASSQVLQTTGGYTF

d_call: NA
j_call: TRBJ2-3
v_call: TRBV6-6
cdr3_aa: CASSHRTGPSTDTQYF

d_call: NA
j_call: TRBJ2-7
v_call: TRBV6-1
cdr3_aa: CASSPHYTGEQYF

d_call: NA
j_call: TRBJ1-5
v_call: TRBV19
cdr3_aa: CASRGPGSNQPQHF

d_call: TRBD1
j_call: TRBJ2-1
v_call: TRBV18
cdr3_aa: CASSRQGSNEQFF

d_call: TRBD2
j_call: TRBJ2-7
v_call: TRBV4-3
cdr3_aa: CASSQDRTSGSSYEQYF

d_call: NA
j_call: TRBJ2-3
v_call: TRBV15
cdr3_aa: CATGIDSTDTQYF

d_call: NA
j_call: TRBJ2-5
v_call: TRBV7-2
cdr3_aa: CASSSPGRAQYF

d_call: NA
j_call: TRBJ2-5
v_call: TRBV11-3
cdr3_aa: CASSPGYGQETQYF

d_call: TRBD2
j_call: TRBJ2-2
v_call: TRBV2
cdr3_aa: CASSTLAGGANTGELFF

d_call: TRBD2
j_call: TRBJ2-1
v_call: TRBV2
cdr3_aa: CASTASAGGMMEFF

d_call: NA
j_call: TRBJ1-4
v_call: TRBV6-6
cdr3_aa: CASSYPGEEKLFF

d_call: NA
j_call: TRBJ1-4
v_call: TRBV10-3
cdr3_aa: CAVKQGMGEKLFF

d_call: NA
j_call: TRBJ1-5
v_call: TRBV6-5
cdr3_aa: CATRLRSYSNQPQHF

d_call: TRBD1
j_call: TRBJ1-2
v_call: TRBV9
cdr3_aa: CASSPGQGGGYTF

d_call: NA
j_call: TRBJ1-5
v_call: TRBV28
cdr3_aa: CASRSGGVGNQPQHF

d_call: NA
j_call: TRBJ2-3
v_call: TRBV6-4
cdr3_aa: CASSDSRGVTQYF

d_call: TRBD1
j_call: TRBJ2-3
v_call: TRBV5-1
cdr3_aa: CATTDPGQGSDTQYF

d_call: TRBD2
j_call: TRBJ2-5
v_call: TRBV27
cdr3_aa: CASSLEGGPGETQYF

d_call: NA
j_call: TRBJ1-1
v_call: TRBV27
cdr3_aa: CASKARVNTKAFF

d_call: NA
j_call: TRBJ1-4
v_call: TRBV5-4
cdr3_aa: CASSLQGTNEKLFF

d_call: TRBD1
j_call: TRBJ2-7
v_call: TRBV2
cdr3_aa: CASSTGQGTHEQYF